These T cell receptor beta chains were read from a single sample in a study of control samples from healthy donors and cancer patients. Measured with immunoSEQ multiplex PCR; TCRdb has only the in-frame clones, and not every one. The profile covers 150,000 to 200,000 clones, with around 88% appearing a single time and about 1.8% taken by the ten largest. Sequencing was performed on blood. These receptors were taken from a man younger than 35 in good health. CDR3s include the opening cysteine and the closing phenylalanine or tryptophan. A D gene is named only where the DNA matches it firmly. The size entry is marked missing in some rows and otherwise reads once, few, many or a size class.

>-|TRBV30|-|TRBJ1-1
CAWSVQGITEAFF
TGTGCCTGGAGTGTACAAGGGATCACTGAAGCTTTCTTT
>once|TRBV6-6|-|TRBJ2-1
CASSPELASWATGEQFF
TGTGCCAGCAGTCCCGAGCTAGCTAGCTGGGCTACAGGAGAGCAGTTCTTC
>-|TRBV7-2|-|TRBJ1-6
CASSLDGVGSPLHF
TGTGCCAGCAGCTTAGACGGGGTGGGATCACCCCTCCACTTT
>-|TRBV6-5|-|TRBJ1-3
CASRSTDGNTIYF
TGTGCCAGCAGATCTACAGACGGAAACACCATATATTTT
>-|TRBV9|-|TRBJ1-4
CASSYREANEKLFF
TGTGCCAGCAGCTACAGGGAGGCTAATGAAAAACTGTTTTTT
>few|TRBV2|TRBD1|TRBJ2-7
CASSQQGEVYEQYF
TGTGCCAGCAGTCAACAGGGGGAAGTCTACGAGCAGTACTTC
>-|TRBV30|-|TRBJ2-5
CAWSEEGIETQYF
TGTGCCTGGAGTGAGGAGGGTATCGAGACCCAGTACTTC
>-|TRBV28|-|TRBJ2-1
CASSLLGGLNEQFF
TGTGCCAGCAGTTTATTGGGGGGGCTTAATGAGCAGTTCTTC
>-|TRBV28|-|TRBJ1-1
CASSAAGTINTEAFF
TGTGCCAGCAGCGCCGCGGGGACAATCAACACTGAAGCTTTCTTT
>few|TRBV5-4|-|TRBJ1-1
CASSSDSTEAFF
TGTGCCAGCAGCTCGGACTCTACTGAAGCTTTCTTT
>-|TRBV11-2|TRBD1|TRBJ1-2
CASRRAGGGNGYTF
TGTGCCAGCCGCAGGGCAGGGGGCGGGAATGGCTACACCTTC
>-|TRBV7-8|TRBD1|TRBJ1-1
CASSSGTGRVSAFF
TGTGCCAGCAGCTCCGGGACAGGGAGGGTTTCGGCTTTCTTT
>-|TRBV5-6|-|TRBJ2-2
CASSLGGAYGELFF
TGTGCCAGCAGCTTGGGAGGGGCGTACGGGGAGCTGTTTTTT
>once|TRBV15|TRBD1|TRBJ2-1
CATSRPTTGEEQFF
TGTGCCACCAGCAGGCCAACAACAGGGGAGGAGCAGTTCTTC
>-|TRBV6-6|-|TRBJ1-3
CASSYVGNSGNTIYF
TGTGCCAGCAGTTACGTCGGTAACTCTGGAAACACCATATATTTT
>-|TRBV7-2|-|TRBJ1-1
CASSLEAENTEAFF
TGTGCCAGCAGCTTAGAAGCGGAAAACACTGAAGCTTTCTTT
>-|TRBV7-5|-|TRBJ1-5
CVRSRGSQPQHF
TGTGTCAGAAGTAGGGGTTCGCAGCCCCAGCATTTT
>-|TRBV9|-|TRBJ2-2
CASSVEARASGELFF
TGTGCCAGCAGCGTAGAGGCCAGGGCATCCGGGGAGCTGTTTTTT
>-|TRBV29-1|-|TRBJ1-1
CSSRAVMNTEAFF
TGCAGCTCTCGGGCAGTCATGAACACTGAAGCTTTCTTT
>once|TRBV3-1/TRBV3-2|TRBD2|TRBJ2-5
CASSQGPGLAEETQYF
TGTGCCAGCAGCCAAGGACCGGGACTAGCGGAAGAGACCCAGTACTTC
>-|TRBV2|-|TRBJ1-1
CASSDHGVNTEAFF
TGTGCCAGCAGTGATCACGGAGTGAACACTGAAGCTTTCTTT
>-|TRBV19|-|TRBJ1-6
CASSMSPGVYNSPLHF
TGTGCCAGTAGTATGAGCCCAGGGGTCTATAATTCACCCCTCCACTTT
>-|TRBV5-1|-|TRBJ1-4
CASSLLGATNEKLFF
TGCGCCAGCAGCTTGCTAGGCGCAACTAATGAAAAACTGTTTTTT
>-|TRBV27|TRBD1|TRBJ1-5
CASSLSYRGSQPQHF
TGTGCCAGCAGTTTATCGTACAGGGGATCTCAGCCCCAGCATTTT
>-|TRBV27|-|TRBJ1-6
CASSRGSERARTLHF
TGTGCCAGCAGTCGAGGGTCGGAGAGGGCCCGTACCCTCCACTTT
>-|TRBV6-2/TRBV6-3|-|TRBJ1-1
CASSYFRGRAFF
TGTGCCAGCAGTTACTTTCGGGGGCGCGCTTTCTTT
>-|TRBV5-6|-|TRBJ1-2
CASSSRQRDFYGYTF
TGTGCCAGCAGCTCACGTCAACGGGACTTCTATGGCTACACCTTC
>-|TRBV2|-|TRBJ2-2
CASSERRVTGELFF
TGTGCCAGCAGTGAACGCCGTGTTACCGGGGAGCTGTTTTTT
>-|TRBV30|-|TRBJ2-7
CAWSLQGYEQYF
TGTGCCTGGAGCCTACAGGGCTACGAGCAGTACTTC
>-|TRBV6-5|-|TRBJ1-4
CASTIDSSRNEKLFF
TGTGCCAGCACCATTGACAGCTCCCGTAATGAAAAACTGTTTTTT
>once|TRBV12-3/TRBV12-4|TRBD1|TRBJ2-1
CASSIGQGGEQFF
TGTGCCAGCAGTATCGGACAGGGAGGTGAGCAGTTCTTC
>once|TRBV24-1|-|TRBJ1-1
CATRRNGEAFF
TGTGCCACCCGGAGAAACGGTGAAGCTTTCTTT
>-|TRBV19|-|TRBJ2-5
CASSLGLGQETQYF
TGTGCCAGCTCTCTAGGGTTGGGGCAAGAGACCCAGTACTTC
>-|TRBV7-8|-|TRBJ2-5
CASSTPREETQYF
TGTGCCAGCAGCACTCCCAGAGAGGAGACCCAGTACTTC
>-|TRBV18|-|TRBJ1-1
CASSRSPGRDTEAFF
TGTGCCAGCTCACGGTCCCCAGGGAGGGACACTGAAGCTTTCTTT
>-|TRBV2|-|TRBJ2-1
CASTRGTEGGEQFF
TGTGCCAGTACCCGCGGGACAGAGGGTGGTGAGCAGTTCTTC
>-|TRBV30|TRBD1|TRBJ2-7
CAWRGQPYEQYF
TGTGCCTGGAGGGGACAGCCTTACGAGCAGTACTTC
>-|TRBV6-2/TRBV6-3|TRBD2|TRBJ2-1
CASSYSASGGRGEQFF
TGTGCCAGCAGTTACTCGGCTAGCGGGGGGAGAGGTGAGCAGTTCTTC
>-|TRBV7-2|-|TRBJ1-5
CASSPDRDQPQHF
TGTGCCAGCAGCCCGGACAGAGATCAGCCCCAGCATTTT
>-|TRBV9|-|TRBJ2-2
CASSGSTGELFF
TGTGCCAGCAGCGGGAGCACCGGGGAGCTGTTTTTT
>-|TRBV28|-|TRBJ1-4
CASSLLGEKLFF
TGTGCCAGCAGTTTATTAGGGGAAAAACTGTTTTTT
>-|TRBV11-3|-|TRBJ2-7
CASSLERGYEQYF
TGTGCCAGCAGCTTAGAACGCGGCTACGAGCAGTACTTC
>few|TRBV3-1/TRBV3-2|-|TRBJ1-1
CASSPLTGHRAEAFF
TGTGCCAGCAGCCCTCTCACCGGACATCGGGCTGAAGCTTTCTTT
>-|TRBV5-4|TRBD1|TRBJ1-4
CASSLRQGATNEKLFF
TGTGCCAGCAGCTTAAGGCAGGGGGCAACTAATGAAAAACTGTTTTTT
>-|TRBV5-1|-|TRBJ2-5
CASSLGGYQETQYF
TGCGCCAGCAGCTTAGGCGGCTACCAAGAGACCCAGTACTTC
>-|TRBV7-2|-|TRBJ2-5
CASSLVDDQETQYF
TGTGCCAGCAGCTTAGTTGACGACCAAGAGACCCAGTACTTC
>-|TRBV6-1|-|TRBJ2-7
CASSEFEGTGGYEQYF
TGTGCCAGCAGTGAATTCGAAGGGACTGGCGGTTACGAGCAGTACTTC
>-|TRBV15|-|TRBJ1-3
CATSRPEDSFSGNTIYF
TGTGCCACCAGCAGACCCGAGGACAGTTTCTCTGGAAACACCATATATTTT
>-|TRBV6-5|-|TRBJ1-1
CASSLTENTEAFF
TGTGCCAGCAGTCTGACAGAAAACACTGAAGCTTTCTTT
>-|TRBV21-1|-|TRBJ2-5
CASSKAKRGGVETQYF
TGTGCCAGCAGCAAAGCGAAGCGGGGGGGCGTGGAGACCCAGTACTTC
>-|TRBV19|TRBD1|TRBJ2-4
CASRRQGHQNIQYF
TGTGCCAGTAGGAGACAGGGGCATCAAAACATTCAGTACTTC
>-|TRBV19|-|TRBJ2-1
CASSNRASYNEQFF
TGTGCCAGTAGTAATAGGGCCTCCTACAATGAGCAGTTCTTC
>once|TRBV28|-|TRBJ2-7
CASGRGTLYEQYF
TGTGCCAGCGGAAGGGGTACGCTCTACGAGCAGTACTTC
>-|TRBV2|TRBD1|TRBJ2-2
CASSAGQGGTGELFF
TGTGCCAGCAGCGCGGGACAGGGGGGCACCGGGGAGCTGTTTTTT